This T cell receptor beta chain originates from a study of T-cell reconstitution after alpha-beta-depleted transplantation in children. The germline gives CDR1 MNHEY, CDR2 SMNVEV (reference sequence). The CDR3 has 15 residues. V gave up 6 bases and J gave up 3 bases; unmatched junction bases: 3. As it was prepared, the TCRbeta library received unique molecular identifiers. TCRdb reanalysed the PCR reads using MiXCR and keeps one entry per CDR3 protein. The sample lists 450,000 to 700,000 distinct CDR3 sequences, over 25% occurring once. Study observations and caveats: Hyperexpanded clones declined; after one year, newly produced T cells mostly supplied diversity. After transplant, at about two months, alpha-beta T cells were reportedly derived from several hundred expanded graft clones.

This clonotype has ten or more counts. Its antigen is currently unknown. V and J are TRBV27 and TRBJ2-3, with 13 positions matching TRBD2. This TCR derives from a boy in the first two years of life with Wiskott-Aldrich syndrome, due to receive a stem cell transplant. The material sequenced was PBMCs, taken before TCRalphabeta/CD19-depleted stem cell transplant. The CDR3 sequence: CASRRTSGRTDTQYF. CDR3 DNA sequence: TGTGCCAGCAGGAGGACTAGCGGGAGAACAGATACGCAGTATTTT.